This T cell receptor (beta chain) came from a study of blood T cell repertoires in COVID-19. Across the study: The United States, Italy and Spain were the sources of the acute and convalescent COVID-19 samples. The cDNA or gDNA used as material had been derived from T cells, B-cell-depleted T cells, or PBMCs.

Germline V CDR1 and CDR2: LGHNT, FRNRAP. CDR3 length: 15 amino acids. V lost 6 bases and J lost 2; bases outside the gene matches: 7. In the source study's methods: Reference gene primers were amplified, and this amplification served to estimate nucleated cell counts. Clones were read by immunoSEQ multiplex PCR, and TCRdb kept only the in-frame ones, dropping some. D and trimming come from the DNA, and the V and J calls and clone size come from that table. The data show around 180,000 clones, 88% seen once. The rearrangement uses TRBV12-5 and TRBJ1-3; 7 bases align to TRBD1. This TCR was recovered from a man aged 60 to 75 with acute or convalescent COVID-19. Sequencing input: peripheral blood. Here the CDR3 reads CASGNDRATGNTIYF. CDR3 bases: TGTGCTAGTGGCAACGACAGGGCAACTGGAAACACCATATATTTT.